The following is a TCR beta chain sequence with its context. The J segment lost 1 base and the V segment lost 7 bases, leaving 3 bases of the junction unmatched. This CDR3 region has 12 residues. Germline V gives CDR1 SQVTM, CDR2 ANQGSEA. Authors' processing steps: The assay estimated nucleated cells by amplifying reference gene primers. This table comes from immunoSEQ multiplex PCR, and its TCRdb copy is limited to in-frame clones, with some not included. From that table come the V and J calls and clone size; the DNA was used to work out D and trimming. The table records about 230,000 clones, 83% of them present only once. This entry comes from a study of blood T cell repertoires in COVID-19. Study-wide background: Whether acute or convalescent, the COVID-19 samples came from the United States, Italy and Spain.

The sequenced material came from peripheral blood. This sequence originates from an elderly man with acute or convalescent COVID-19. The V call is TRBV29-1, the J call TRBJ2-5, with TRBD1 matching over 7 bases. The CDR3 sequence: CSGRQGQETQYF. Written as DNA, the CDR3 is TGCAGCGGGAGACAGGGCCAAGAGACCCAGTACTTC.